The T cell receptor (beta chain) under discussion was sequenced for a study of cytomegalovirus exposure and HLA in healthy donors. Study observations and caveats: A few of the chains that were CMV-associated were confirmed in vitro to be specific for CMV antigens. HLA allele associations emerged for under 20,000 TCR beta sequences in a later analysis, at 0.05 false discovery rate.

Researchers ran the PCR with 60 Vbeta and 13 Jbeta primers. Clones were sequenced by immunoSEQ multiplex PCR, and TCRdb holds only the in-frame ones, with some missing. The table has 70,000 to 95,000 clones, 62% seen once. A note on this clone: What it binds is not known.

V was cut by 2 bases and J by 2 bases, with 12 bases left in between. This CDR3 is 15 amino acids long. Germline assignment: CDR1 MNHEY and CDR2 SVGAGI. Sequences were obtained from PBMCs. The TCR comes from a woman younger than 45 in good health and CMV-seropositive. This chain connects TRBV6-5 to TRBJ1-2; TRBD1 is a possible D gene (5 bases). The CDR3 DNA is TGTGCCAGCAGTTACAGTGGAAAGGGGAACTATGGCTACACCTTC. It is translated as CASSYSGKGNYGYTF.